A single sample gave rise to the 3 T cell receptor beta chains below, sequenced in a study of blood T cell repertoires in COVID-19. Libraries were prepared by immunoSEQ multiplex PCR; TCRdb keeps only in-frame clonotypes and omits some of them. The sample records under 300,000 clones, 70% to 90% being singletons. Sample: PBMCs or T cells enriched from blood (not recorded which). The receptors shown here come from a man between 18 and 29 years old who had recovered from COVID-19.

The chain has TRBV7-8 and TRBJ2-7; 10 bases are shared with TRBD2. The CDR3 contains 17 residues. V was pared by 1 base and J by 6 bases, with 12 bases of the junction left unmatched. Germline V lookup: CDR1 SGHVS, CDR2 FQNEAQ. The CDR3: CASSLGVSSGRSGEQYF. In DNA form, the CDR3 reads TGTGCCAGCAGCTTAGGAGTCTCTAGCGGGAGATCCGGCGAGCAGTACTTC.

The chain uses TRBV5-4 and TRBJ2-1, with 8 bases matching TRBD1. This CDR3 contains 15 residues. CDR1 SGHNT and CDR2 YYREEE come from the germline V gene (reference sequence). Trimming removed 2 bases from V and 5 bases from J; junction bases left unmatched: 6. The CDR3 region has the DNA TGTGCCAGCAGCTTTAGACAGGGGAGACACAATGAGCAGTTCTTC. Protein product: CASSFRQGRHNEQFF.

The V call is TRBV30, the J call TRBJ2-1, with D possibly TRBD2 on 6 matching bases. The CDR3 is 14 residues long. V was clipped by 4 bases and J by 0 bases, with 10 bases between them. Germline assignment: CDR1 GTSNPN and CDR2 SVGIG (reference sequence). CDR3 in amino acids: CAWMAGSSYNEQFF. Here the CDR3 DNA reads TGTGCCTGGATGGCGGGGAGCTCCTACAATGAGCAGTTCTTC.